This T cell receptor beta chain appears in the sequencing data of a study of blood T cell repertoires in COVID-19. About the study: The United States, Italy and Spain supplied acute and convalescent COVID-19 samples.

The table came from immunoSEQ multiplex PCR; TCRdb's copy has only in-frame clones and leaves some out. The sample includes roughly 45,000 clones, under 95% of them seen just once. Sequenced: peripheral blood. The TCR originated in a man in his 70s with active COVID-19.

The DNA of the CDR3 is TGTGCCAGCAGTGCTTCCGGGACTAGCGGGATGCCGCAGTATTTT. It encodes CASSASGTSGMPQYF. V and J are TRBV2 and TRBJ2-3, with TRBD2 matching 13 bases. V gave up 4 bases and J gave up 10 bases; unmatched junction bases: 8. Germline assignment: CDR1 SNHLY and CDR2 FYNNEI. The CDR3 length is 15 residues.